This TCR beta chain came from a study of graft-versus-host responses after intestinal transplantation. Broader study findings: Allograft graft-versus-host to host-versus-graft clonal ratios ran high in patients with graft-donor T cell macrochimerism. With peak circulating GvH clone levels came an association with early post-transplant HvG declines. Recipient marrow harbored GvH clones, some of which surfaced first in ileum or blood.

This CDR3 has 15 residues. CDR1 and CDR2 from the germline V gene are LGHNA and YSLEER. V lost 1 base, J lost 3 bases, and 9 bases lay in between. TCRdb keeps only in-frame clones here, not all; method: immunoSEQ multiplex PCR. Altogether more than 65,000 clones are present, roughly 92% being singletons, with the ten largest covering roughly 0.39%. Comment on this clone: Its antigen is currently unknown.

The clonotype comes from a human donor who was the organ donor for an intestinal transplant. The V and J genes are TRBV4-3 and TRBJ2-2; D perhaps matches TRBD1 (6 bases). This specimen consisted of unstimulated CD8+ T cells sorted from spleen or lymph node cells, obtained before transplant. CDR3 coding DNA: TGCGCCAGCAGCCAAGGTTACAGGGACACCGGGGAGCTGTTTTTT. It translates to CASSQGYRDTGELFF.